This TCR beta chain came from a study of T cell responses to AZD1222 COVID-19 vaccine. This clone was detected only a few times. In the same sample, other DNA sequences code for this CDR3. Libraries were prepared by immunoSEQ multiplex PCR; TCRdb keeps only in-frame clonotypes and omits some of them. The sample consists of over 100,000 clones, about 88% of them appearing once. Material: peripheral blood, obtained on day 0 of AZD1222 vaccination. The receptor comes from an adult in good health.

CDR3 sequence (DNA): TGCGCCAGCAGCTTGGTGCAGGGAAGCTATGGCTACACCTTC. Its translation: CASSLVQGSYGYTF. The gene calls are TRBV5-1 and TRBJ1-2; tentative D call: TRBD1 (5 bases). The CDR3 has 14 residues. The V gene lost 0 bases and the J gene lost 4 bases, with 10 bases spanning the gap. Germline-derived CDR1 and CDR2 are SGHRS and YFSETQ.